Included here is one T cell receptor beta chain sequence, with context. The assay was immunoSEQ multiplex PCR, and TCRdb's table has in-frame clones only and misses some. The table includes over 800,000 clones, 80% to 95% detected once. The entry originates in a study of shared clonotypes between healthy human individuals. CD45RO-negative CD8 cells positively selected for CCR7 made up the naive population, which excluded terminally differentiated effector memory CD45RA+ cells. The germline CDR1 and CDR2 sequences are WSHSY and SAAADI. V lost 3 bases, J lost 4 bases, and 13 bases lay in between. This CDR3 is built from 14 residues.

V and J are TRBV10-2 and TRBJ2-7, with D possibly matching TRBD2 (5 bases). The TCR sequence derives from a man aged 30 to 39 in good health. Specimen: naive CD8+ T cells sorted from blood. The CDR3 spells CASSDWTAFYEQYF. The DNA for the CDR3 is TGCGCCAGCAGTGACTGGACTGCGTTTTACGAGCAGTACTTC.